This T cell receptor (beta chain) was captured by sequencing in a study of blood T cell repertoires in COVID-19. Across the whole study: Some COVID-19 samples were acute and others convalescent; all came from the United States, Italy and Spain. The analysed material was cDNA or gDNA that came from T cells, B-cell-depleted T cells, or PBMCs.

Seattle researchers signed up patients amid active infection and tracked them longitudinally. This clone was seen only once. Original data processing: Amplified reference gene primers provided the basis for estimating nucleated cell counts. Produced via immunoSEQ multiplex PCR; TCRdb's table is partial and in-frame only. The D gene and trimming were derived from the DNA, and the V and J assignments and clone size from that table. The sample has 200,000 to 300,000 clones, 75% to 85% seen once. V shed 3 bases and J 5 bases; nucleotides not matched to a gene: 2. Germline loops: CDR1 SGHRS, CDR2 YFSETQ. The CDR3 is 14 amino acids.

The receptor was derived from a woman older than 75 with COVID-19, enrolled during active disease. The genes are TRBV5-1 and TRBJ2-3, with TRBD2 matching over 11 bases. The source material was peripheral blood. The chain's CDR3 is CASSYGLAGDTQYF. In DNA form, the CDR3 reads TGCGCCAGCAGCTACGGACTAGCGGGAGATACGCAGTATTTT. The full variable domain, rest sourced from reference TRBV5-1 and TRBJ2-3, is KAGVTQTPRYLIKTRGQQVTLSCSPISGHRSVSWYQQTPGQGLQFLFEYFSETQRNKGNFPGRFSGRQFSNSRSEMNVSTLELGDSALYLCASSYGLAGDTQYFGPGTRLTVL.